This T cell receptor (beta chain) was retrieved from a study of blood T cell repertoires in COVID-19. Study information: PBMCs, B-cell-depleted T cells, or T cells provided the cDNA or gDNA that made up the material.

Sequencing was performed with immunoSEQ multiplex PCR; in TCRdb, only in-frame clones are kept and a portion is missing. Here the sample spans about 90,000 clones, approximately 92% being singletons. The V gene lost 0 bases and the J gene lost 0 bases, with 16 bases spanning the gap. CDR1 MGHRA and CDR2 YSYEKL come from the germline V gene. This CDR3 is built from 18 residues. The chain has TRBV4-1 and TRBJ2-3, with D perhaps TRBD1 (6 bases). The sequence was collected from a woman aged 55 to 70 with active COVID-19. What was sequenced was peripheral blood. The CDR3 bases are TGCGCCAGCAGCCAAGATTGGGGTCGGCAGGGGAGCACAGATACGCAGTATTTT. It yields the protein CASSQDWGRQGSTDTQYF.